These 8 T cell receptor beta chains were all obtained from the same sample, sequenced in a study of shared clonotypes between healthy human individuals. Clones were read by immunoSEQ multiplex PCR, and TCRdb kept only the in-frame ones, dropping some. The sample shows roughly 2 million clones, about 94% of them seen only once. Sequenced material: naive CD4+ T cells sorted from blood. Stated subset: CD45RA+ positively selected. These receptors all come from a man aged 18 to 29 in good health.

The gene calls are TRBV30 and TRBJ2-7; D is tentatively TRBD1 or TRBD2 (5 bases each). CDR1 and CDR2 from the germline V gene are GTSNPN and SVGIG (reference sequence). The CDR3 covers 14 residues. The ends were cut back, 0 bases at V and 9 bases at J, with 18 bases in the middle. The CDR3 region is CAWSVQAGITGQYF. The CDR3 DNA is TGTGCCTGGAGTGTACAGGCCGGGATCACGGGGCAGTACTTC.

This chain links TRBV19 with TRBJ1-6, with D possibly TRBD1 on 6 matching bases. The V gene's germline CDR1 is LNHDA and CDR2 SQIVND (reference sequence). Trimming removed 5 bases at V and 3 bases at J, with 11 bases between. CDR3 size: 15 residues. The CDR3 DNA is TGTGCCAGTAGTGAAGGACAGAACTATAATTCACCCCTCCACTTT. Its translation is CASSEGQNYNSPLHF. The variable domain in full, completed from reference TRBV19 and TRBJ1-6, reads DGGITQSPKYLFRKEGQNVTLSCEQNLNHDAMYWYRQDPGQGLRLIYYSQIVNDFQKGDIAEGYSVSREKKESFPLTVTSAQKNPTAFYLCASSEGQNYNSPLHFGNGTRLTVT.

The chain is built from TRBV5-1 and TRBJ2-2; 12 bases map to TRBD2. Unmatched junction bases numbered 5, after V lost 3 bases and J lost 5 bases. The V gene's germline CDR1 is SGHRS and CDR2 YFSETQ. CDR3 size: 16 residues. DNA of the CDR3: TGCGCCAGCAGCTGGGGACTAGCGGGCGGAACCGGGGAGCTGTTTTTT. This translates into CASSWGLAGGTGELFF.

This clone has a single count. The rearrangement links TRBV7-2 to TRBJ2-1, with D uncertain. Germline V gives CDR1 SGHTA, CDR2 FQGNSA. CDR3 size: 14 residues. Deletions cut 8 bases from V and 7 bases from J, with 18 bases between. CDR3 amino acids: CASGWPPPINEQFF. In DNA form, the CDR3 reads TGTGCCAGCGGCTGGCCCCCGCCTATTAATGAGCAGTTCTTC.

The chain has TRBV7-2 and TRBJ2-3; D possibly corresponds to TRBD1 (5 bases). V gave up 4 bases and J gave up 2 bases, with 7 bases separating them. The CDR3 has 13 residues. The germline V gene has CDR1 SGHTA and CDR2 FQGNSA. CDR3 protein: CASSSTATDTQYF. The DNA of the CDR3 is TGTGCCAGCAGCTCGACAGCCACAGATACGCAGTATTTT.

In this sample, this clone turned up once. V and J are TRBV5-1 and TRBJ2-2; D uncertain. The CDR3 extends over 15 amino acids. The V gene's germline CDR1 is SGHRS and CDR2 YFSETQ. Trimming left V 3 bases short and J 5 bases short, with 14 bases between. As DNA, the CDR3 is TGCGCCAGCAGCTCCCAATCCCCCGGAACCGGGGAGCTGTTTTTT. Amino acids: CASSSQSPGTGELFF.

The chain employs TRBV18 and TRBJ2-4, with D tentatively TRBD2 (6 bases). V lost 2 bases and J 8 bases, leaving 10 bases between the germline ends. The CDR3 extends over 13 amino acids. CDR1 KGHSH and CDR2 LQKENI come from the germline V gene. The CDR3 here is CASSPKGGDIQYF. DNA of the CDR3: TGTGCCAGCTCACCAAAGGGAGGCGACATTCAGTACTTC. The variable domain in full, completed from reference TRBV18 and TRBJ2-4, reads NAGVMQNPRHLVRRRGQEARLRCSPMKGHSHVYWYRQLPEEGLKFMVYLQKENIIDESGMPKERFSAEFPKEGPSILRIQQVVRGDSAAYFCASSPKGGDIQYFGAGTRLSVL.

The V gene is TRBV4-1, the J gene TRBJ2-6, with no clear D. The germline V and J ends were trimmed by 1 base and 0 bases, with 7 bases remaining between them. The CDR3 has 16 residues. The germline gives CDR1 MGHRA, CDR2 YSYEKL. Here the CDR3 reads CASSQGPASGANVLTF. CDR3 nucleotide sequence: TGCGCCAGCAGCCAAGGGCCCGCCTCTGGGGCCAACGTCCTGACTTTC.